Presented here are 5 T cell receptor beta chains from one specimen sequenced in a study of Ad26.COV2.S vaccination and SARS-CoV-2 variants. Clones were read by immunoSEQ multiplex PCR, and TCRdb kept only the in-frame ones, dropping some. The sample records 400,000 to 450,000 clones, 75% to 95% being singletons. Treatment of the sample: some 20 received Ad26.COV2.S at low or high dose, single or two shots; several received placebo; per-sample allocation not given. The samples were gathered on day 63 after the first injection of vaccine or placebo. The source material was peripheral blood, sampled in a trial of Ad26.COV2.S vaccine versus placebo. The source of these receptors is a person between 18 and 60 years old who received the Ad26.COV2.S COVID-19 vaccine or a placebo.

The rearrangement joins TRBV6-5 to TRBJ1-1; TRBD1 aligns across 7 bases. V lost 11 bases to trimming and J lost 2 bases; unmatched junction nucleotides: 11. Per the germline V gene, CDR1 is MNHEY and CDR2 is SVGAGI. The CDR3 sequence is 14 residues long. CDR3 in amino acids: CAAGLDRSNTEAFF. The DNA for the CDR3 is TGTGCCGCCGGGTTGGACAGGTCAAACACTGAAGCTTTCTTT.

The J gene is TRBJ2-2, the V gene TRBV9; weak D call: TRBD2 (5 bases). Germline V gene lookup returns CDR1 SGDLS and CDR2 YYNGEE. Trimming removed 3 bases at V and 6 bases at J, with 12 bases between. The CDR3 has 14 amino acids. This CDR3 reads CASSGGGGAGELFF. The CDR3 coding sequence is TGTGCCAGCAGCGGAGGAGGTGGGGCCGGGGAGCTGTTTTTT.

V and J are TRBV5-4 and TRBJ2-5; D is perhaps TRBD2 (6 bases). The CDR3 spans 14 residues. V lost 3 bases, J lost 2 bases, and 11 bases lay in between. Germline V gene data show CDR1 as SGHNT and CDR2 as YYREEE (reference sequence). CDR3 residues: CASSSGDRQETQYF. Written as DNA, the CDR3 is TGTGCCAGCAGCTCGGGGGACCGGCAAGAGACCCAGTACTTC.

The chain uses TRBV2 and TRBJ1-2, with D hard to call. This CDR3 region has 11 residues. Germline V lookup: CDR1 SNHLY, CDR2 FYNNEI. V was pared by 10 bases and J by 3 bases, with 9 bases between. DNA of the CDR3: TGTGCCACCGGGGTGGACTATGGCTACACCTTC. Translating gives CATGVDYGYTF.

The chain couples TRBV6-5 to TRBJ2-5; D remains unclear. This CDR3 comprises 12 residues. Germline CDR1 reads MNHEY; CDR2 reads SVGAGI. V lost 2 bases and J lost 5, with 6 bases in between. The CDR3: CASSYNQETQYF. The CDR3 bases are TGTGCCAGCAGTTACAATCAGGAGACCCAGTACTTC.